Described below is a single TCR beta chain sequence and its context. Antigen specificity is unknown. Sequence data for DNA of cultured CD4+ T cells were generated by the Oncomine TCR Beta short-read assay. TCRdb reanalysed the PCR reads using MiXCR and keeps one entry per CDR3 protein. The sample holds over 10,000 distinct CDR3 sequences, around 38% seen once. This sample's treatment: 10-day PBMC culture with coronavirus spike peptide pools or control peptides (ViraFEST assay). ViraFEST enlarged antigen-specific T cell populations with peptide pools and afterwards sequenced TCRs. The sample comes from a study of vaccination and CD4 T cells after COVID-19. This CDR3 has 15 residues. Deletions cut 3 bases from V and 2 bases from J, with 13 bases between. Germline CDR1 is LNHDA and CDR2 is SQIVND (reference sequence).

The origin of this receptor is a human donor who had recovered from COVID-19. The material sequenced was CD4+ T cells from blood, cultured in vitro, taken after SARS-CoV-2 vaccination. This chain uses TRBV19 with TRBJ1-2; D unresolved. The CDR3 bases are TGTGCCAGTAGTATCTCTCCGGCAGTAAACTATGGCTACACCTTC. This codes for CASSISPAVNYGYTF.